The 14 T cell receptor beta chains below all came from one sample that was sequenced in a study of shared clonotypes between healthy human individuals. TCRdb's copy holds only in-frame clones and misses some; the assay was immunoSEQ multiplex PCR. The sample includes around 370,000 clones, just over 95% of them seen just once. The source material was memory CD8+ T cells sorted from blood. Subset defined: CD45RO+ cells pooled with CCR7-negative TemRA cells. The receptor set was obtained from a man aged 25 to 40 in good health.

This clone was found once. For the CDR3, the DNA is TGTGCCAGCAGCTTACAATTGGACTCGATCACAGATACGCAGTATTTT. Residues: CASSLQLDSITDTQYF. The V call is TRBV7-8, the J call TRBJ2-3, with a tentative D call TRBD2 (5 bases). CDR3 length equals 16 residues. The V end lost 2 bases, the J end lost 2 bases, and 14 bases lay between the germline ends. Per germline, CDR1 SGHVS and CDR2 FQNEAQ.

V is TRBV6-1 and J is TRBJ2-7; 7 bases map to TRBD1. CDR3 size: 15 residues. V trimming: 5 bases; J trimming: 3 bases; junction bases outside the gene matches: 10. Germline assignment: CDR1 MNHNS and CDR2 SASEGT. The CDR3 protein is CASSFIGTDSYEQYF. The CDR3 DNA reads TGTGCCAGCAGTTTCATCGGGACAGATAGCTACGAGCAGTACTTC.

The chain recombines TRBV11-2 with TRBJ1-6; no firm D call. Trimming pared 1 base from V and 15 bases from J, leaving 10 bases between. CDR3 length: 12 amino acids. Germline CDR1 and CDR2: SGHAT and FQNNGV. The CDR3 region has the DNA TGTGCCAGCAGCTTAGTCCGGGAAGTCCTCCACTTT. It codes for CASSLVREVLHF.

Notes on this clone: At one end the junction does not follow the germline gene, possibly because of a read error. This rearrangement joins TRBV7-7 to TRBJ2-5; 9 bases agree with TRBD2. Germline values: CDR1 SSHAT, CDR2 FNYEAQ (reference sequence). This CDR3 comprises 15 residues. The chain's CDR3 is CASSFLAGGMETQYF. The CDR3 DNA sequence: TGTGCTAGCAGCTTTCTTGCGGGAGGGATGGAGACCCAGTACTTC.

The chain recombines TRBV27 with TRBJ2-7; a possible D gene is TRBD1 (7 bases). V was clipped by 2 bases and J by 3 bases, with 14 bases between them. CDR1 is MNHEY and CDR2 is SMNVEV in the germline V gene (reference sequence). The CDR3 contains 15 residues. CDR3 coding DNA: TGTGCCAGCAGTTTAATGCGCGGGACAGTCTACGAGCAGTACTTC. Residues: CASSLMRGTVYEQYF.

The chain recombines TRBV5-6 with TRBJ2-5, with D perhaps matching TRBD1 (6 bases). The CDR3 is made up of 17 amino acids. Looked up from germline, CDR1 is SGHDT and CDR2 is YYEEEE. V lost 0 bases to trimming and J lost 1 base, with 16 bases between them. This CDR3 reads CASSLADRTPAQETQYF. CDR3 DNA: TGTGCCAGCAGCTTGGCAGACAGGACGCCCGCCCAAGAGACCCAGTACTTC.

In nucleotides, the CDR3 is TGTGCCAGCAGCGTGAGGTCGGATGAGCAGTTCTTC. Translation: CASSVRSDEQFF. The chain is built from TRBV6-1 and TRBJ2-1; no firm D call. This CDR3 comprises 12 residues. V lost 6 bases, J lost 8 bases, and 11 bases lay in between. Germline V gene lookup returns CDR1 MNHNS and CDR2 SASEGT.

The chain recombines TRBV9 with TRBJ1-4; TRBD1 matches 9 bases. The V and J ends lost 0 bases and 5 bases, in that order; junction bases with no gene match: 5. The length of the CDR3 is 16 residues. Per germline, CDR1 SGDLS and CDR2 YYNGEE. The CDR3 nucleotides read TGTGCCAGCAGCGTAGCGACAGGGGGAAGAAATGAAAAACTGTTTTTT. This encodes CASSVATGGRNEKLFF.

J is TRBJ2-3 and V is TRBV11-3, with D tentatively TRBD2 (6 bases). V was trimmed by 1 base and J by 3 bases, leaving 8 bases between them. Germline V gene lookup returns CDR1 SGHNT and CDR2 YENEEA. This CDR3 comprises 14 residues. CDR3 protein: CASSLGRGTDTQYF. The CDR3 DNA follows: TGTGCCAGCAGCTTAGGACGGGGGACAGATACGCAGTATTTT.

The chain combines TRBV5-1 with TRBJ1-5; TRBD1 is a possible D gene (6 bases). Trimming pared 2 bases from V and 6 bases from J, leaving 9 bases between. The CDR3 loop spans 13 amino acids. CDR1 and CDR2 (germline): SGHRS, YFSETQ. CDR3 coding DNA: TGCGCCAGCAGCTTATTCAGGGGTCAGCCCCAGCATTTT. This translates into CASSLFRGQPQHF.

The chain uses TRBV2 and TRBJ2-2; 8 bases align to TRBD2. With V trimmed by 7 bases and J by 5 bases, 3 bases remained unmatched. The CDR3 is 13 residues long. From germline, CDR1 is SNHLY and CDR2 FYNNEI. The CDR3, as DNA: TGTGCCAGCAAGCGGGAGCGGACCGGGGAGCTGTTTTTT. This gives the protein CASKRERTGELFF.

The V call is TRBV10-3, the J call TRBJ2-1; 9 bases align to TRBD2. This CDR3 comprises 15 residues. Germline loops: CDR1 ENHRY, CDR2 SYGVKD. V lost 6 bases to trimming and J lost 0 bases; unmatched junction nucleotides: 3. The CDR3 nucleotides read TGTGCCATCAGCCTTAGCGGGAGCTCCTACAATGAGCAGTTCTTC. As protein: CAISLSGSSYNEQFF.

The genes are TRBV16 and TRBJ1-1, with 9 bases lining up with TRBD1. The CDR3 is made up of 15 amino acids. Germline V gene data show CDR1 as KGHSY and CDR2 as FQNENV. With V trimmed by 1 base and J by 7 bases, 7 bases remained unmatched. This CDR3 is CASSQYGTGKNEAFF. In nucleotides, the CDR3 is TGTGCCAGCAGCCAATACGGGACAGGGAAAAATGAAGCTTTCTTT.

This chain connects TRBV30 to TRBJ1-5, with D perhaps matching TRBD1 (6 bases). Trimming pared 4 bases from V and 0 bases from J, leaving 13 bases between. CDR1 and CDR2 (germline): GTSNPN, SVGIG (reference sequence). There are 15 residues in the CDR3. In nucleotides, the CDR3 is TGTGCCTGGACCGACGGGGGCCTTAGCAATCAGCCCCAGCATTTT. Protein product: CAWTDGGLSNQPQHF.